What follows describes a single T cell receptor beta chain. What it binds is unknown. The data belong to a study of cytomegalovirus exposure and HLA in healthy donors. Study findings and constraints: For most TCR sequences rarity was the rule, although some public TCRs occurred in many donors. Common viral pathogens were later found to be apparently linked to several of the most significant clusters. For TCR beta chains, V- and J-gene trimming was later linked to a missense DCLRE1C variant. Analysis performed later showed TCR beta chains linked to HLA being more clonally expanded than equally common others.

The germline V and J ends were trimmed by 4 bases and 3 bases, with 8 bases remaining between them. CDR1 MDHEN and CDR2 SYDVKM come from the germline V gene. This CDR3 region has 13 residues. The PCR used 60 Vbeta and 13 Jbeta primers. Clones were read by immunoSEQ multiplex PCR, and TCRdb kept only the in-frame ones, dropping some. The sample includes 150,000 or so clones, 60% to 85% of them seen just once. Sequenced input: PBMCs. J is TRBJ2-3 and V is TRBV28; the D is unclear. This receptor was obtained from a woman aged 40 to 49 in good health and CMV-seropositive. In DNA form, the CDR3 reads TGTGCCAGCAGTTCCCCAGGAACAGATACGCAGTATTTT. Amino acids: CASSSPGTDTQYF.